The present TCR beta chain was sequenced within a study of CD8 T cells in Susac syndrome. A note on this clonotype: Antigen specificity is unknown.

After extraction with the RNeasy kit, roughly 0.5 to 1 ug of the RNA was reverse transcribed using random hexamers. TCRdb called the immunoSEQ multiplex PCR reads again in MiXCR, with one record for every CDR3 protein. This sample has about 160,000 distinct CDR3 sequences, with roughly 94% found just once. This CDR3 contains 15 residues. V lost 4 bases, J lost 0 bases, and 12 bases lay in between. The germline gives CDR1 SGHTA, CDR2 FQGNSA. CD8+ and CD4+ T cells from blood underwent TCR beta sequencing. The multiple sclerosis controls were treatment-naive patients affected by stable or active relapsing-remitting disease. Study-level points and caveats: The study acknowledged a relatively small number of individuals in its TCR sequencing and HLA analysis.

Sequencing was carried out using CD4+ T cells from PBMCs. The chain uses TRBV7-2 and TRBJ2-5, with a possible D match to TRBD2 (6 bases). This sequence originates from a human donor with multiple sclerosis. The CDR3 protein is CASSSGTANQETQYF. CDR3 DNA: TGTGCCAGCAGCTCCGGGACTGCGAACCAAGAGACCCAGTACTTC. Variable domain in full (rest from reference TRBV7-2 and TRBJ2-5): GAGVSQSPSNKVTEKGKDVELRCDPISGHTALYWYRQSLGQGLEFLIYFQGNSAPDKSGLPSDRFSAERTGGSVSTLTIQRTQQEDSAVYLCASSSGTANQETQYFGPGTRLLVL.